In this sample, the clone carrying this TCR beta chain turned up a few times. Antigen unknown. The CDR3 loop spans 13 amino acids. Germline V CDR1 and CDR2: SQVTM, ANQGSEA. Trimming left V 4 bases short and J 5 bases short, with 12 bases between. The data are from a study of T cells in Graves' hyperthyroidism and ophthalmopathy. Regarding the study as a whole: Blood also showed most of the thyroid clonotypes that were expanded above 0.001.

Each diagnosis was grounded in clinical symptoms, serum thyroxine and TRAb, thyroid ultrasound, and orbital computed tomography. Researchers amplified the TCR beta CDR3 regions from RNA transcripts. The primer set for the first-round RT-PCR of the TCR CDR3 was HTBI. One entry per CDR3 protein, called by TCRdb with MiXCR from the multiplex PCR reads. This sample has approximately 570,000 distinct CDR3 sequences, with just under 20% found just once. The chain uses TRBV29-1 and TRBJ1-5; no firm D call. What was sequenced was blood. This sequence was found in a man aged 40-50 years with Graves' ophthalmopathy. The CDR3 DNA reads TGCAGCGTTGGAAGTATGATGGATCAGCCCCAGCATTTT. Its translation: CSVGSMMDQPQHF.